Below are 21 T cell receptor beta chains sequenced from a single sample in a study of blood T cells in healthy people across ages. PCR was performed a second time for roughly 6 to 12 cycles using a sample-barcoded 5' primer and a J-beta primer mix. TCRdb re-analysed the 5' RACE reads in MiXCR, keeping a single row per CDR3 protein. The sample contains some 1.8 million distinct CDR3 sequences, 39% of which appear only once. The sequenced sample was blood. The receptors originated from a human donor in good health.

This clonotype was counted a few times. The chain carries TRBV7-2 and TRBJ1-1; the match to TRBD1 covers 7 bases. The germline V gene has CDR1 SGHTA and CDR2 FQGNSA. The CDR3 is 18 residues long. V gave up 1 base and J gave up 3 bases; unmatched junction bases: 14. The chain's CDR3 is CASSLVGGGVERDTEAFF. DNA for the CDR3: TGTGCCAGCAGCTTAGTGGGAGGGGGCGTGGAGAGGGACACTGAAGCTTTCTTT.

The chain employs TRBV7-2 and TRBJ2-7, with 9 bases identical to TRBD1. The CDR3 sequence is 16 residues long. Germline CDR1 SGHTA, CDR2 FQGNSA. After removal of 5 bases from V and 3 bases from J, the junction contained 11 bases not matched to a gene. The CDR3 DNA reads TGTGCCAGCAGCCCCCGCATTTACAGGGGGCTCTACGAGCAGTACTTC. This sequence encodes CASSPRIYRGLYEQYF.

The J gene is TRBJ2-4, the V gene TRBV20-1, with D uncertain. The DNA end is a closer match to TRBJ2-7, so the J assignment may be wrong. This CDR3 is 15 amino acids long. CDR1 DFQATT and CDR2 SNEGSKA come from the germline V gene (reference sequence). Written as DNA, the CDR3 is TGCAGTGCTAGAGGGGCTAGAAAAGACTCCTACGAGCAGTACTTC. Translating it yields CSARGARKDSYEQYF.

This clonotype has a handful of counts. This rearrangement joins TRBV3-1 to TRBJ2-4; 10 positions match TRBD2. The DNA matches TRBJ2-7 better at its end, which makes the J call doubtful. This CDR3 contains 17 residues. Germline CDR1 LGHDT, CDR2 YNNKEL (reference sequence). The CDR3 nucleotides are TGTGCCAGCAGCCAAGCTTTCAGCGGGGGGGCGATCTACGAGCAGTACTTC. Amino acids: CASSQAFSGGAIYEQYF.

This clonotype was detected only a few times. J is TRBJ1-6 and V is TRBV11-2; no definite D call. Between the trimmed V and J ends, which lost 1 base and 5 bases, there was a span of 15 bases. In germline, CDR1 is SGHAT, CDR2 FQNNGV. CDR3 length: 17 residues. CDR3 in amino acids: CASSLGRAGPNNSPLHF. Here the CDR3 DNA reads TGTGCCAGCAGCTTAGGCCGGGCAGGACCAAATAATTCACCCCTCCACTTT.

The chain recombines TRBV7-2 with TRBJ1-4; TRBD1 aligns across 7 bases. CDR1 SGHTA and CDR2 FQGNSA come from the germline V gene. V shed 5 bases, J shed 8 bases, and the junction held 14 bases outside the gene matches. CDR3 size: 16 residues. In nucleotides, the CDR3 is TGTGCCAGCAGCCGATCCCGGGACAGCTCACCGGAAAAACTGTTTTTT. It translates to CASSRSRDSSPEKLFF.

This chain connects TRBV2 to TRBJ1-4; D may be TRBD1 (5 bases). CDR3 length: 14 residues. In germline, CDR1 is SNHLY, CDR2 FYNNEI. Deletions cut 3 bases from V and 4 bases from J, with 9 bases between. The CDR3 spells CASSEGRLNEKLFF. CDR3 nucleotide sequence: TGTGCCAGCAGTGAGGGACGGCTTAATGAAAAACTGTTTTTT.

The chain carries TRBV24-1 and TRBJ2-3; 9 positions agree with TRBD2. Germline V CDR1 and CDR2: KGHDR, SFDVKD. The CDR3 extends over 15 amino acids. Germline trimming cut 9 bases from V and 0 bases from J; bases unmatched to any gene: 6. CDR3 amino acids: CATRTSAASTDTQYF. DNA of the CDR3: TGTGCCACCCGGACTAGCGCCGCTAGCACAGATACGCAGTATTTT.

CDR3 loop: CSVRDSNQPQHF. The CDR3 DNA reads as TGCAGCGTTAGGGATAGCAATCAGCCCCAGCATTTT. The rearrangement uses TRBV29-1 and TRBJ1-5; no reliable D call. CDR1 is SQVTM and CDR2 is ANQGSEA in the germline V gene. Trimming pared 5 bases from V and 0 bases from J, leaving 5 bases between. The CDR3 sequence is 12 residues long.

This clonotype has a handful of counts. V usage is TRBV15 and J usage is TRBJ1-5; 9 nucleotides align to TRBD1. This CDR3 is built from 19 residues. V lost 0 bases and J lost 3; bases outside the gene matches: 12. CDR1 and CDR2 from the germline V gene are LNHNV and YYDKDF (reference sequence). CDR3 sequence (DNA): TGTGCCACCAGCAGAGATAACAGGGGGCGCGGGGGACTCAATCAGCCCCAGCATTTT. The encoded protein is CATSRDNRGRGGLNQPQHF.

This chain uses TRBV20-1 with TRBJ2-7, with 8 bases matching TRBD1. The junction had 13 bases not matched to a gene; V was cut back by 4 bases and J by 5 bases. The germline CDR1 and CDR2 sequences are DFQATT and SNEGSKA (reference sequence). There are 15 residues in the CDR3. CDR3 nucleotide sequence: TGCAGTGCTAACGTAAGGAGCCCGACAGGGGACGAGCAGTACTTC. Its protein product is CSANVRSPTGDEQYF.

The V call is TRBV4-3, the J call TRBJ1-2; 7 bases are a match to TRBD1. V trimming: 4 bases; J trimming: 3 bases; junction bases outside the gene matches: 14. CDR1 and CDR2 from the germline V gene are LGHNA and YSLEER. CDR3 length: 17 residues. CDR3 region: CASSPDAEGARDYGYTF. The CDR3 DNA is TGCGCCAGCAGCCCCGACGCCGAGGGGGCTCGTGACTATGGCTACACCTTC.

This clonotype appeared a single time. The chain uses TRBV6-5 and TRBJ1-2; 10 bases map to TRBD1. V dropped 0 bases and J dropped 7; count of bases not matched to a gene: 8. Germline V gene sequence: CDR1 MNHEY, CDR2 SVGAGI. CDR3 length: 16 residues. The CDR3 is CASSYSKGQGEGGYTF. CDR3 coding DNA: TGTGCCAGCAGTTACTCGAAAGGACAGGGGGAGGGTGGCTACACCTTC.

This clonotype was detected a few times. For the CDR3, the DNA is TGCGCCAGCAGCTTGGCCTTAGTCGAACAGGGGGCCGGCGGCTACACCTTC. It translates to CASSLALVEQGAGGYTF. V usage is TRBV5-1 and J usage is TRBJ1-2; 9 nucleotides line up with TRBD1. Trimming took 0 bases from V and 8 from J; bases not matched to a gene: 14. This CDR3 has 17 amino acids. Germline V gene lookup returns CDR1 SGHRS and CDR2 YFSETQ. Filled out from reference TRBV5-1 and TRBJ1-2, the complete variable domain reads KAGVTQTPRYLIKTRGQQVTLSCSPISGHRSVSWYQQTPGQGLQFLFEYFSETQRNKGNFPGRFSGRQFSNSRSEMNVSTLELGDSALYLCASSLALVEQGAGGYTFGSGTRLTVV.

Regarding this clonotype: A much larger clone is a single base away; this may be a read error. The chain is built from TRBV20-1 and TRBJ2-6; 8 nucleotides agree with TRBD1. This CDR3 has 16 amino acids. CDR1 is DFQATT, CDR2 SNEGSKA, per germline (reference sequence). In DNA, the CDR3 is TGCAGTGCCAAACCGGGACAGGTGTCCGGGGCCAACGTCCGGACTTTC. Protein: CSAKPGQVSGANVRTF.

The chain carries TRBV6-2 or TRBV6-3 and TRBJ2-5; TRBD2 is a possible D gene (6 bases). The CDR3 totals 16 residues. CDR1 and CDR2 (germline): MNHEY, SVGEGT. The V end was cut by 0 bases, the J end by 5 bases, with 16 bases between. Written as DNA, the CDR3 is TGTGCCAGCAGTTACTCCGGAACTAGCTTTCCGGAGACCCAGTACTTC. Translating it yields CASSYSGTSFPETQYF.

In its sample, this clonotype was seen a few times. This rearrangement joins TRBV29-1 to TRBJ1-1, with a weak D call TRBD1 (5 bases). This CDR3 comprises 14 residues. Germline V CDR1 and CDR2: SQVTM, ANQGSEA. V was pared by 4 bases and J by 5 bases, with 17 bases between. The CDR3 DNA is TGCAGCGTTGTTCAGGGACCGGTCGATACTGAAGCTTTCTTT. The encoded protein is CSVVQGPVDTEAFF. The full variable domain, in which reference TRBV29-1 and TRBJ1-1 provide the parts outside the CDR3, is SAVISQKPSRDICQRGTSLTIQCQVDSQVTMMFWYRQQPGQSLTLIATANQGSEATYESGFVIDKFPISRPNLTFSTLTVSNMSPEDSSIYLCSVVQGPVDTEAFFGQGTRLTVV.

The rearrangement joins TRBV20-1 to TRBJ1-2; D not certain. Germline loops: CDR1 DFQATT, CDR2 SNEGSKA (reference sequence). V lost 0 bases to trimming and J lost 8 bases, with 7 bases between them. This CDR3 spans 11 amino acids. CDR3 in DNA: TGCAGTGCTAGAGAGGGGTTAGGCTACACCTTC. It encodes CSAREGLGYTF.

The chain uses TRBV4-1 and TRBJ2-1; a possible D gene is TRBD1 (5 bases). Germline CDR1 reads MGHRA; CDR2 reads YSYEKL. CDR3 length equals 15 residues. The germline V and J ends were trimmed by 3 bases and 7 bases, with 16 bases remaining between them. CDR3: CASSQGLRGRNEQFF. Here the CDR3 DNA reads TGCGCCAGCAGCCAGGGGCTGCGTGGTCGAAATGAGCAGTTCTTC.

The V and J genes are TRBV5-1 and TRBJ2-5; maybe TRBD1 (6 bases). Germline values: CDR1 SGHRS, CDR2 YFSETQ. CDR3 length: 13 residues. Trimming cost V 3 bases and J 3 bases, with 9 bases left between them. The CDR3 sequence: CASSWDTEETQYF. The CDR3 DNA reads as TGCGCCAGCAGCTGGGACACCGAAGAGACCCAGTACTTC.

This clonotype was recorded a few times. This chain links TRBV6-2 or TRBV6-3 with TRBJ2-3; unclear D gene. The CDR3 contains 15 residues. V dropped 0 bases and J dropped 2 bases, with 9 bases sitting between them. In germline, CDR1 is MNHEY, CDR2 SVGEGT. The CDR3 nucleotides read TGTGCCAGCAGTTACTCTACCCAAAACACAGATACGCAGTATTTT. Translation gives CASSYSTQNTDTQYF.